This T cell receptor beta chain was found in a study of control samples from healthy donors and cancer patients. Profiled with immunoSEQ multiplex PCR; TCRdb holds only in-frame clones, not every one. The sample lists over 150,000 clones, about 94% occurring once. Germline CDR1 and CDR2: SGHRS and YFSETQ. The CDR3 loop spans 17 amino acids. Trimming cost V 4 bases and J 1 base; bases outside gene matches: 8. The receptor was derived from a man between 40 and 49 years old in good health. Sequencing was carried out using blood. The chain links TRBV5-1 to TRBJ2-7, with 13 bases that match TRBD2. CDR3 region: CASSPGLAGRQSYEQYF. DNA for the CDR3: TGCGCCAGCAGCCCGGGACTAGCGGGGAGGCAGTCCTACGAGCAGTACTTC.